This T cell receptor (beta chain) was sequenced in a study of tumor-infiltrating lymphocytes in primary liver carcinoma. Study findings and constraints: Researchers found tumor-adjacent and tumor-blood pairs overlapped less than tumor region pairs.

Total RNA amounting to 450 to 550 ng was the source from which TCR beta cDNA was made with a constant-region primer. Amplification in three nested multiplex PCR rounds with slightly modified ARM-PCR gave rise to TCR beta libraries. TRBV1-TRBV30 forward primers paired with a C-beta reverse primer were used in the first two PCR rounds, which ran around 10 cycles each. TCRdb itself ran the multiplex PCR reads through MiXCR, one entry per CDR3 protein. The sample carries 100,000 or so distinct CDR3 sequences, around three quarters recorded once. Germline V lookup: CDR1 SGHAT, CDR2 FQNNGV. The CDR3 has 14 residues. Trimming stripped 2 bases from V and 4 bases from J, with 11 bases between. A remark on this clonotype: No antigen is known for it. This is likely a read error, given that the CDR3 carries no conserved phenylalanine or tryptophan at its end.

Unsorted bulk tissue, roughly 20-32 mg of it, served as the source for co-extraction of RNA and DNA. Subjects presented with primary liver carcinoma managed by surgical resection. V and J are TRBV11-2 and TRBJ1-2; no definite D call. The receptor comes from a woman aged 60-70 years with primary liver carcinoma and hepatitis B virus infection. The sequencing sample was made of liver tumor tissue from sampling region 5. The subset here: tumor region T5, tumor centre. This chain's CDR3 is CASSLNSGSYGYTY. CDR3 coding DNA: TGTGCCAGCAGCTTAAACAGTGGATCCTATGGCTACACCTAC.